The 24 T cell receptor beta chains reported below all come from one sample, sequenced in a study of response to subunit inactivated influenza vaccine. TCRdb re-called the RT-PCR reads with MiXCR, one entry per CDR3 protein. This table holds over 150,000 distinct CDR3 sequences, 7.5% to 10% found once. The source was non-naive T cells sorted from PBMCs, collected on the day of vaccination. The source of these receptors is a man aged 50-60 years who received an inactivated influenza vaccine.

This clonotype was observed many times. This chain uses TRBV11-2 with TRBJ2-5, with unresolved D. Germline V gene sequence: CDR1 SGHAT, CDR2 FQNNGV. Trimming shortened V by 5 bases and J by 5 bases, and 12 bases separated the two germline ends. The CDR3 is made up of 13 amino acids. Here the CDR3 DNA reads TGTGCCAGCAGCCCCCCTATCCCGGAGACCCAGTACTTC. Its translation is CASSPPIPETQYF.

The gene calls are TRBV9 and TRBJ2-1; maybe TRBD2 (5 bases). This CDR3 comprises 16 residues. V was clipped by 3 bases and J by 0 bases, with 13 bases between them. The germline V gene encodes CDR1 SGDLS and CDR2 YYNGEE. CDR3 residues: CASSAEAAFSYNEQFF. DNA of the CDR3: TGTGCCAGCAGCGCAGAAGCGGCGTTCTCCTACAATGAGCAGTTCTTC.

This clonotype was counted a few times. This rearrangement joins TRBV27 to TRBJ1-4; D possibly corresponds to TRBD1 (6 bases). Trimming removed 2 bases at V and 0 bases at J, with 13 bases between. In germline, CDR1 is MNHEY, CDR2 SMNVEV (reference sequence). The CDR3 sequence is 17 residues long. Written as DNA, the CDR3 is TGTGCCAGCAGTTTAAGGGGGACTCTCGCAACTAATGAAAAACTGTTTTTT. This encodes CASSLRGTLATNEKLFF.

The genes are TRBV20-1 and TRBJ2-7, with 9 bases matching TRBD2. V shed 0 bases and J 4 bases; nucleotides not matched to a gene: 4. The germline CDR1 and CDR2 sequences are DFQATT and SNEGSKA (reference sequence). This CDR3 has 14 amino acids. The CDR3 protein is CSARDGTSLYEQYF. The DNA for the CDR3 is TGCAGTGCTAGAGATGGGACTAGCTTGTACGAGCAGTACTTC.

The rearrangement uses TRBV20-1 and TRBJ2-7, with D uncertain. The germline V gene has CDR1 DFQATT and CDR2 SNEGSKA (reference sequence). Between the trimmed V and J ends, which lost 3 bases and 4 bases, there was a span of 13 bases. This CDR3 region has 13 residues. CDR3 DNA sequence: TGCAGTGCTAGGGATTTGGCCTCTTACGAGCAGTACTTC. Translated, it gives CSARDLASYEQYF.

This clonotype was picked up many times. In DNA, the CDR3 is TGTGCCACCACCGCCGCCGGGAGAAAGGGCTACACCTTC. Translated, it gives CATTAAGRKGYTF. The chain recombines TRBV6-2 or TRBV6-3 with TRBJ1-2; D ambiguous. Germline V gives CDR1 MNHEY, CDR2 SVGEGT. This CDR3 comprises 13 residues. V was shortened by 10 bases and J by 8 bases, with 20 bases between the two germline ends.

The gene calls are TRBV7-2 and TRBJ2-5; 11 nucleotides agree with TRBD2. V lost 2 bases and J lost 3; bases outside the gene matches: 5. The CDR3 has 16 residues. CDR1 SGHTA and CDR2 FQGNSA come from the germline V gene. CDR3 loop: CASSLSRLAGKETQYF. CDR3 bases: TGTGCCAGCAGCTTATCCCGACTAGCGGGAAAAGAGACCCAGTACTTC.

The sample holds a few counts of this clonotype. The CDR3 DNA is TGTGCCAGCAGTGGACAGCAACCCACAGATACGCAGTATTTT. As protein: CASSGQQPTDTQYF. J is TRBJ2-3 and V is TRBV28; D possibly corresponds to TRBD1 (6 bases). V lost 5 bases to trimming and J lost 2 bases, with 11 bases between them. Germline CDR1 MDHEN, CDR2 SYDVKM. This CDR3 has 14 amino acids.

This clonotype was detected many times. The genes are TRBV5-1 and TRBJ1-3; D gene unclear. The CDR3 is 14 amino acids. Germline assignment: CDR1 SGHRS and CDR2 YFSETQ. Deletions cut 0 bases from V and 4 bases from J, with 8 bases between. CDR3 amino acids: CASSLAGYGNTIYF. CDR3 nucleotide sequence: TGCGCCAGCAGCTTGGCTGGGTACGGAAACACCATATATTTT.

There are a few counts of this clonotype. The chain couples TRBV20-1 to TRBJ2-7; D unclear. CDR3 length equals 12 residues. Per the germline V gene, CDR1 is DFQATT and CDR2 is SNEGSKA (reference sequence). The V and J ends lost 3 bases and 0 bases respectively, with 6 bases between them. The CDR3 reads CSASLASYEQYF. CDR3 sequence (DNA): TGCAGTGCTAGTTTAGCCTCCTACGAGCAGTACTTC.

The chain couples TRBV18 to TRBJ2-7, with TRBD2 matching 9 bases. CDR3 size: 16 residues. Germline V gene data show CDR1 as KGHSH and CDR2 as LQKENI. V gave up 0 bases and J gave up 3 bases; unmatched junction bases: 6. In DNA form, the CDR3 reads TGTGCCAGCTCACCACCGGGAATAGCGGGAGACTACGAGCAGTACTTC. It specifies CASSPPGIAGDYEQYF.

The CDR3 DNA reads as TGTGCCAGCAGTAACCAGGGGGGGTCCTACAATGAGCAGTTCTTC. It translates to CASSNQGGSYNEQFF. This sequence joins TRBV28 and TRBJ2-1, with D possibly called TRBD1 or TRBD2 (7 bases each). Trimming took off 5 bases at V and 1 base at J, with 12 bases between the two ends. This CDR3 comprises 15 residues. Germline V gene sequence: CDR1 MDHEN, CDR2 SYDVKM.

This clonotype was detected only a few times. A single base separates this from a much larger clone, so it may be a read error. The chain joins TRBV27 to TRBJ2-2; D gene uncertain. Germline assignment: CDR1 MNHEY and CDR2 SMNVEV (reference sequence). The CDR3 has 13 residues. Trimming took off 3 bases at V and 1 base at J, with 3 bases between the two ends. This chain's CDR3 is CASSFGNTGELFF. The DNA for the CDR3 is TGTGCCAGCAGTTTCGGGAACACCGGGGAGCTGTTTTTT.

This clonotype was found many times. This chain joins TRBV18 and TRBJ2-3; D remains ambiguous. The V and J ends lost 2 bases and 6 bases respectively, with 6 bases between them. This CDR3 is built from 12 residues. Germline-derived CDR1 and CDR2 are KGHSH and LQKENI. CDR3 sequence (DNA): TGTGCCAGCTCACCATATCGCGATACGCAGTATTTT. This encodes CASSPYRDTQYF. Full variable domain (outside the CDR3, taken from reference TRBV18 and TRBJ2-3): NAGVMQNPRHLVRRRGQEARLRCSPMKGHSHVYWYRQLPEEGLKFMVYLQKENIIDESGMPKERFSAEFPKEGPSILRIQQVVRGDSAAYFCASSPYRDTQYFGPGTRLTVL.

The gene calls are TRBV5-1 and TRBJ2-3; D is uncertain. From germline, CDR1 is SGHRS and CDR2 YFSETQ. The V and J ends lost 0 bases and 0 bases respectively, with 8 bases between them. The CDR3 consists of 15 residues. For the CDR3, the DNA is TGCGCCAGCAGCTTGGACGGACCTAGCACAGATACGCAGTATTTT. This codes for CASSLDGPSTDTQYF.

The chain carries TRBV29-1 and TRBJ2-1, with 9 bases that match TRBD2. The V gene's germline CDR1 is SQVTM and CDR2 ANQGSEA. The V gene end was trimmed by 1 base and the J gene end by 14 bases; junction bases not matched to a gene: 6. The CDR3 sequence is 12 residues long. The CDR3 DNA is TGCAGCGTTGAAGCGCTAGCGGGGTCAGAGTTCTTC. Translated: CSVEALAGSEFF.

This chain connects TRBV3-1 to TRBJ2-1; 8 bases fit TRBD1. Germline V gene sequence: CDR1 LGHDT, CDR2 YNNKEL (reference sequence). Trimming at V came to 7 bases and at J to 5 bases, leaving 7 bases not matched to a gene. This CDR3 is built from 14 residues. CDR3 region: CASTFGTGNNEQFF. DNA for the CDR3: TGTGCCAGCACCTTCGGGACAGGTAACAATGAGCAGTTCTTC.

The genes are TRBV6-2 or TRBV6-3 and TRBJ1-1; no definite D call. Germline values: CDR1 MNHEY, CDR2 SVGEGT. V was shortened by 3 bases and J by 10 bases, with 21 bases between the two germline ends. This CDR3 spans 15 amino acids. The CDR3 loop is CASSYSPHQIPGAFF. In nucleotides, the CDR3 is TGTGCCAGCAGTTATTCCCCCCACCAAATCCCTGGAGCTTTCTTT.

This chain uses TRBV6-1 with TRBJ2-1, with D possibly being TRBD2 (7 bases). V lost 8 bases and J lost 4, with 18 bases in between. The CDR3 sequence is 15 residues long. Germline CDR1 is MNHNS and CDR2 is SASEGT. Written as DNA, the CDR3 is TGTGCCAGCTTCGGGTGGGGGGGCAGGTACAATGAGCAGTTCTTC. Translating it yields CASFGWGGRYNEQFF.

This chain links TRBV7-8 with TRBJ2-7; 7 bases fit TRBD2. The CDR3 totals 15 residues. Germline loops: CDR1 SGHVS, CDR2 FQNEAQ. V lost 5 bases, J lost 6 bases, and 13 bases stayed unmatched. The CDR3 nucleotides are TGTGCCAGCAGCCCTAGGGGAGGGCTTTTGTCCGAGCAGTACTTC. Translating it yields CASSPRGGLLSEQYF.

This clonotype was seen only a few times. V is TRBV7-2 and J is TRBJ1-5; D remains ambiguous. Trimming pared 1 base from V and 0 bases from J, leaving 4 bases between. CDR3 length: 14 amino acids. Germline-derived CDR1 and CDR2 are SGHTA and FQGNSA. This CDR3 reads CASSLDVSNQPQHF. The CDR3 bases are TGTGCCAGCAGCTTAGACGTTAGCAATCAGCCCCAGCATTTT.

This clonotype was found a few times. The chain couples TRBV6-2 or TRBV6-3 to TRBJ2-3; 12 positions agree with TRBD2. Germline lookup yields CDR1 MNHEY and CDR2 SVGEGT. There are 16 residues in the CDR3. The J segment lost 4 bases and the V segment lost 4 bases, leaving 6 bases of the junction unmatched. The CDR3 here is CASSSLAGGKADTQYF. The CDR3 region has the DNA TGTGCCAGCAGTTCCCTAGCGGGAGGGAAGGCAGATACGCAGTATTTT.

The chain uses TRBV6-2 or TRBV6-3 and TRBJ2-7; D remains unclear. V lost 0 bases to trimming and J lost 3 bases, with 9 bases between them. Germline CDR1 is MNHEY and CDR2 is SVGEGT. CDR3 length: 14 residues. CDR3 loop: CASSYSELVYEQYF. The CDR3 region has the DNA TGTGCCAGCAGTTACTCAGAGTTGGTCTACGAGCAGTACTTC.

There are a few counts of this clonotype. The chain recombines TRBV7-3 with TRBJ2-7; D unclear. The length of the CDR3 is 14 residues. CDR1 and CDR2 from the germline V gene are SGHTA and FQGTGA. Trimming left V 5 bases short and J 0 bases short, with 11 bases between. For the CDR3, the DNA is TGTGCCAGCAGCAATGACGCAAACTCCTACGAGCAGTACTTC. It translates to CASSNDANSYEQYF.